This T cell receptor beta chain is drawn from a study of T cell repertoires in cytomegalovirus infection. For the study at large: TCR beta signatures that were public indicated CMV infection and matching HLA type.

Broader study findings: Predominance within the ex vivo response was attributable to HLA-C-restricted CMV-specific TCR beta clonotypes. Frequencies of public TCR beta families were cumulated, and this identified carriers of CMV plus the relevant HLA.

Regarding this clonotype: Its target is unknown.

The CDR3 sequence is 15 residues long. V shed 0 bases and J shed 4 bases, with 12 bases lying between them. Germline CDR1 reads MGHRA; CDR2 reads YSYEKL. TCRdb ran MiXCR on the reads and lists one entry per CDR3 protein. The profile covers 200,000 or so distinct CDR3 sequences, with around 35% appearing a single time and approximately 60% taken by the ten largest. The chain carries TRBV4-1 and TRBJ1-1; D is uncertain. This TCR came from a human donor in good health (CMV status not recorded). Some clones in this sample may be carry-over from other donors' samples. The sample consisted of CD8+ T cells from cultured PBMCs, taken from culture after CMV antigen stimulation. CDR3: CASSQEGRSFTEAFF. The CDR3 region has the DNA TGCGCCAGCAGCCAAGAAGGCAGAAGTTTCACTGAAGCTTTCTTT.